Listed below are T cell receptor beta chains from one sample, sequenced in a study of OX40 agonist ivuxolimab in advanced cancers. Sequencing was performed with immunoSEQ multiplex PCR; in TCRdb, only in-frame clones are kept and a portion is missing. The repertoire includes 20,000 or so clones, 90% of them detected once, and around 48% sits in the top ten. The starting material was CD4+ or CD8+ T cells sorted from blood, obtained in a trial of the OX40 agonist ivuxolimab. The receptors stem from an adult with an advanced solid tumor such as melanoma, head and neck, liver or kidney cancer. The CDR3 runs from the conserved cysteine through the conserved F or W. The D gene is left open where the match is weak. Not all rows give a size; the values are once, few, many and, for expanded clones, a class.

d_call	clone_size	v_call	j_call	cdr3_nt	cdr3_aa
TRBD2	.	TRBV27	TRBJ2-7	TGTGCCAGCAGTACCCCCGGGAGGGCCTACGAGCAGTACTTC	CASSTPGRAYEQYF
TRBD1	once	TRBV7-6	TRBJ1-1	TGTGCCAGCAGCCCACGTCCCGGGACAGGGATGAACACTGAAGCTTTCTTT	CASSPRPGTGMNTEAFF
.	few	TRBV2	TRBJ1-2	TGTGCCAGCCCAGTGTATTCGGCTGGCTACACCTTC	CASPVYSAGYTF
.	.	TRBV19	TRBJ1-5	TGTGCCAGTAGTTTACAGGTCACGAATTGGCAGCCCCAGCATTTT	CASSLQVTNWQPQHF
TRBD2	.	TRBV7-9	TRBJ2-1	TGTGCCAGCAGCTTAGCAGGGACTAGCGGGAGTTGGTCCTACAATGAGCAGTTCTTC	CASSLAGTSGSWSYNEQFF
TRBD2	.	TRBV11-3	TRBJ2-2	TGTGCCAGCAGCCTGCGGCGAGCGGGAGTTACCGGGGAGCTGTTTTTT	CASSLRRAGVTGELFF
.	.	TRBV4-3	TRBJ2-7	TGCGCCAGCAGCCAAGGCCCCAACTCCTACGAGCAGTACTTC	CASSQGPNSYEQYF
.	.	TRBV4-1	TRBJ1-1	TGCGCCAGCAGCCCGCCGGGACAACCTTCATTCCAGGGAGCTTTCTTT	CASSPPGQPSFQGAFF
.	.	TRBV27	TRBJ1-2	TGTGCCTCGGGGGTGGTGGGTGGCTACACCTTC	CASGVVGGYTF
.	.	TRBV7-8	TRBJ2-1	TGTGCCAGCAGCTCGCGATTAACTTATGAGCAGTTCTTC	CASSSRLTYEQFF
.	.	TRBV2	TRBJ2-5	TGTGCCAACACTCCGGGAACCCCGGCCCAGTACTTC	CANTPGTPAQYF
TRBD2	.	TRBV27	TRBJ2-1	TGTGCCAGCAGTTTCTTAGCGGGCGACAATGAGCAGTTCTTC	CASSFLAGDNEQFF
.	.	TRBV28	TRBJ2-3	TGTGCCAGCACTGAAGGGGTCGTTGGGCCAGATACGCAGTATTTT	CASTEGVVGPDTQYF
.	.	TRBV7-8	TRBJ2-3	TGTGCCAGCAGCTTAGCATCGGCGGTGGTCGGAGATACGCAGTATTTT	CASSLASAVVGDTQYF
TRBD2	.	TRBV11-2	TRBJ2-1	TGTGCCAGCAGCCTCCTTTCTAGCGGGAGTGGCAATGAGCAGTTCTTC	CASSLLSSGSGNEQFF
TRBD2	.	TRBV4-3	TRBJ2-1	TGCGCCAGCAGCCAAGACCCGACTAGCGGGAGGGCCTACAATGAGCAGTTCTTC	CASSQDPTSGRAYNEQFF
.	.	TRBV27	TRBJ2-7	TGTGCCAGCAGGATCCAGGGACCGGGCGAGCAGTACTTC	CASRIQGPGEQYF
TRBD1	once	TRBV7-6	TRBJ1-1	TGTGCCAGCAGCTTAGATGGGGACAGGGGGCATAGAAACACTGAAGCTTTCTTT	CASSLDGDRGHRNTEAFF
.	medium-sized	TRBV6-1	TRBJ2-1	TGTGCCAGCAGTGACACCTCCTACAATGAGCAGTTCTTC	CASSDTSYNEQFF
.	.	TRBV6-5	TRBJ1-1	TGTGCCAGCAGATGGGGAAACACTGAAGCTTTCTTT	CASRWGNTEAFF
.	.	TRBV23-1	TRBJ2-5	TGCGCCAGCAGTCAACCCGCCCTGCGACAAAAGTACCAAGAGACCCAGTACTTC	CASSQPALRQKYQETQYF
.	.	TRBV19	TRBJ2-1	TGTGCCAGTAGCCCTAAATGGAATGAGCAGTTCTTC	CASSPKWNEQFF
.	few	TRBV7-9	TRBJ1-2	TGTGCCAGCAGCTTAGGTGGGGGAGGTGGCTACACCTTC	CASSLGGGGGYTF
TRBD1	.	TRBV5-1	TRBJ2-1	TGCGCCAGCAGCTTGGGTGACAGGGTACAGGATGAGCAGTTCTTC	CASSLGDRVQDEQFF
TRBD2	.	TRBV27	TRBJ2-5	TGTGCCAGCAGGGGGACTAGCGGCCAAGAGACCCAGTACTTC	CASRGTSGQETQYF
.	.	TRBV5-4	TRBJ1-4	TGTGCCAGCAGCTTGTGGGAATCTGCAACTAATGAAAAACTGTTTTTT	CASSLWESATNEKLFF
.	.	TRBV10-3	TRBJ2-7	TGTGCCATCAGTGAGTCAGTTGCCACCTACGAGCAGTACTTC	CAISESVATYEQYF
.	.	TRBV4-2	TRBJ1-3	TGTGCCAGCAGCCAAGAGGCAGAAGCCTCTGGAAACACCATATATTTT	CASSQEAEASGNTIYF
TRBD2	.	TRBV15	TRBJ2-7	TGTGCCACCAGCAGGCCGGGGGGGGGCGAGCAGTACTTC	CATSRPGGGEQYF
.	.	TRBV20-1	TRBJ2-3	TGCAGGGCCCCCTATGGGAGTTCGGAGTATTTT	CRAPYGSSEYF
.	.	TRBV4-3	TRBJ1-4	TGCGCCAGCAGCCAAGACTGGGCCGTCGGGGAAAAACTGTTTTTT	CASSQDWAVGEKLFF
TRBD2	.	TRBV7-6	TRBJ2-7	TGTGCCAGCAGCTTAGGAAGTTGGGGACTAGGGGACTACGAGCAGTACTTC	CASSLGSWGLGDYEQYF
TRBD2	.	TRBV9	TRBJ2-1	TGTGCCAGCAGCCCGCGCAGGGGACTAGCGGGAGACAATGAGCAGTTCTTC	CASSPRRGLAGDNEQFF
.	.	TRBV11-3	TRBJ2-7	TGTGCCAGCAGCTTAGAAAGCGGAGAGCAGTACTTC	CASSLESGEQYF
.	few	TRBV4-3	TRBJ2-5	TGCGCCAGCAGCCAAGTTCGGGCCGGCCAAGAGACCCAGTACTTC	CASSQVRAGQETQYF
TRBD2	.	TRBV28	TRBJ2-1	TGTGCCAGCAGTTTGATGGGACTAGCGGGACACTACAATGAGCAGTTCTTC	CASSLMGLAGHYNEQFF
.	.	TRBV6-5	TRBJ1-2	TGTGCCAGCAGTTACGCAGGGGTCTATGGCTACACCTTC	CASSYAGVYGYTF
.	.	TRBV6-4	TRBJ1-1	TGTGCCAGCAGTGACTCGTCAGACACGAACACTGAAGCTTTCTTT	CASSDSSDTNTEAFF
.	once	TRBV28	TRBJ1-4	TGTGCCAGCAGTTTAAAGGAGACAGGCCCTGCAACTAATGAAAAACTGTTTTTT	CASSLKETGPATNEKLFF
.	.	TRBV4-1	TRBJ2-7	TGCGCCAGCAGCCCCGCGGGGTCCTACGAGCAGTACTTC	CASSPAGSYEQYF
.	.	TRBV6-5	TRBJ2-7	TGTGCCAGCAGCCCCGGGCTAAGCGTGGGGAACGAGCAGTACTTC	CASSPGLSVGNEQYF
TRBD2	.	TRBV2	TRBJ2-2	TGTGCCAGCAGTGAACTTCTCCTAGCGGGAAACACCGGGGAGCTGTTTTTT	CASSELLLAGNTGELFF